This T cell receptor beta chain is drawn from a study of OX40 agonist ivuxolimab in advanced cancers. Whole-study context: Hepatocellular carcinoma, melanoma, renal cell or head and neck cancer occurred in dose-escalation patients.

Sequencing was performed with immunoSEQ multiplex PCR; in TCRdb, only in-frame clones are kept and a portion is missing. This repertoire shows some 49,000 clones, approximately 79% found once; its top ten account for 7.9%. Patients who had autoimmune disease history or got systemic immunosuppression were left out. The specimen was CD4+ or CD8+ T cells sorted from blood, collected in a trial of the OX40 agonist ivuxolimab. The TCR comes from an adult with an advanced solid tumor such as melanoma, head and neck, liver or kidney cancer.

CDR3 nucleotides: TGTGCCTGGAGTGGAGGCCAGCAATTAGAAGCTTTCTTT. Protein sequence: CAWSGGQQLEAFF. The rearrangement uses TRBV30 and TRBJ1-1; no definite D call. The CDR3 loop spans 13 amino acids. V dropped 1 base and J dropped 8 bases, with 14 bases sitting between them. CDR1 GTSNPN and CDR2 SVGIG come from the germline V gene (reference sequence).